Listed below are T cell receptor beta chains from one sample, sequenced in a study of CD8+ T cells in alopecia areata. Some clones are missing from TCRdb's copy, which holds only in-frame ones; the method was immunoSEQ multiplex PCR. The sample consists of roughly 190,000 clones, 45% to 75% of them appearing once. The material sequenced was CD4+ T cells sorted from blood, taken at week 4, from a patient treated with tofacitinib. The origin of the receptors is a human donor with alopecia areata. Each CDR3 is given with its conserved first and last residue. The D gene is left open where the match is weak. Clone size appears in some rows only: once, few, many, or a class for an expanded clone.

cdr3_aa | cdr3_nt | v_call | d_call | j_call | clone_size
CASSLAISGGHTGELFF | TGCGCCAGCAGCTTGGCTATTAGCGGGGGCCACACCGGGGAGCTGTTTTTT | TRBV5-1 | TRBD2 | TRBJ2-2 | -
CAWSDYEQYF | TGTGCCTGGAGTGACTACGAGCAGTACTTC | TRBV30 | - | TRBJ2-7 | -
CASSPHSGRSGYEQYF | TGTGCCAGCAGCCCCCACTCCGGGAGGTCCGGCTACGAGCAGTACTTC | TRBV5-4 | TRBD2 | TRBJ2-7 | -
CASSLAWGIGETQYF | TGTGCCAGCAGCTTAGCGTGGGGAATCGGGGAGACCCAGTACTTC | TRBV7-8 | - | TRBJ2-5 | -
CASSGQGAETQYF | TGTGCCAGCAGTGGACAGGGGGCAGAGACCCAGTACTTC | TRBV25-1 | TRBD1 | TRBJ2-5 | -
CATSRGGRETQYF | TGTGCCACCAGCAGAGGGGGGCGAGAGACCCAGTACTTC | TRBV15 | - | TRBJ2-5 | -
CAISESQNSNQPQHF | TGTGCCATCAGTGAATCGCAGAATAGCAATCAGCCCCAGCATTTT | TRBV10-3 | - | TRBJ1-5 | -
CASSLGQRNRGYTF | TGTGCCAGCAGTTTGGGCCAGAGGAATCGGGGCTACACCTTC | TRBV7-2 | - | TRBJ1-2 | -
CASSLTSVIGANVLTF | TGCGCCAGCAGCCTAACTAGCGTTATAGGGGCCAACGTCCTGACTTTC | TRBV4-1 | TRBD2 | TRBJ2-6 | medium-sized
CASRPPSLEYGYTF | TGTGCCAGCAGGCCCCCCTCCTTGGAGTATGGCTACACCTTC | TRBV28 | - | TRBJ1-2 | -
CAWTSPLNTEAFF | TGTGCCTGGACCTCCCCCCTGAACACTGAAGCTTTCTTT | TRBV30 | - | TRBJ1-1 | -
CAWKSQDRAIGYTF | TGTGCCTGGAAAAGTCAGGACAGGGCCATCGGCTACACCTTC | TRBV30 | TRBD1 | TRBJ1-2 | -
CASTKTGPANEQYF | TGTGCCAGCACCAAAACGGGGCCGGCCAACGAGCAGTACTTC | TRBV7-2 | - | TRBJ2-7 | -
CAGPGNPGGYGELFF | TGTGCTGGCCCCGGGAATCCGGGGGGATACGGGGAGCTGTTTTTT | TRBV30 | TRBD2 | TRBJ2-2 | -
CASSVPGTSRQQFF | TGTGCCAGTAGTGTCCCTGGGACTTCACGACAGCAGTTCTTC | TRBV19 | - | TRBJ2-1 | medium-sized
CATSRDIHNEQFF | TGTGCCACCAGCAGAGATATTCACAATGAGCAGTTCTTC | TRBV15 | - | TRBJ2-1 | -
CASSEVVSTPGYTF | TGTGCCAGCAGTGAAGTGGTCAGCACGCCCGGCTACACCTTC | TRBV6-5 | - | TRBJ1-2 | -
CASSQDRGFSTGELFF | TGCGCCAGCAGCCAAGATAGGGGGTTCAGCACCGGGGAGCTGTTTTTT | TRBV4-1 | - | TRBJ2-2 | -
CAWAPGTSGRAWETQYF | TGTGCCTGGGCTCCGGGGACTAGCGGGAGGGCCTGGGAGACCCAGTACTTC | TRBV30 | TRBD2 | TRBJ2-5 | -
CSATGLETQYF | TGCAGCGCGACAGGCCTCGAGACCCAGTACTTC | TRBV29-1 | - | TRBJ2-5 | -
CASREGSTDTQYF | TGTGCCAGCAGAGAGGGGAGCACAGATACGCAGTATTTT | TRBV2 | - | TRBJ2-3 | -
CAGDRVNTEAFF | TGTGCCGGGGACAGGGTGAACACTGAAGCTTTCTTT | TRBV30 | TRBD1 | TRBJ1-1 | -
CASSPRSGQQPQHF | TGTGCCAGCAGCCCACGGTCAGGGCAACAGCCCCAGCATTTT | TRBV7-2 | - | TRBJ1-5 | -
CASSGGVPSSGANVLTF | TGTGCCAGCAGTGGAGGGGTCCCCTCTTCTGGGGCCAACGTCCTGACTTTC | TRBV6-4 | - | TRBJ2-6 | -
CAWRTSGLSSYEQYF | TGTGCCTGGAGGACTAGCGGTTTGTCCTCGTACGAGCAGTACTTC | TRBV30 | TRBD2 | TRBJ2-7 | -
CSVEIQGPYEQYF | TGCAGCGTTGAGATCCAGGGGCCCTACGAGCAGTACTTC | TRBV29-1 | - | TRBJ2-7 | -
CASSLFTETNEKLFF | TGTGCCAGCAGCTTATTTACGGAAACTAATGAAAAACTGTTTTTT | TRBV7-9 | - | TRBJ1-4 | -